A single sample is the source of the 10 T cell receptor beta chains below, sequenced in a study of blood T cell repertoires in COVID-19. Data came from immunoSEQ multiplex PCR; TCRdb stores just in-frame clones and leaves some out. Among 70,000 or so clones listed, about nine tenths were seen once. The sequencing sample was made of peripheral blood. Receptors originate from a woman aged 18 to 35 with acute or convalescent COVID-19.

V is TRBV2 and J is TRBJ2-3, with TRBD1 matching over 8 bases. The CDR3 covers 16 residues. CDR1 SNHLY and CDR2 FYNNEI come from the germline V gene. V was pared by 2 bases and J by 4 bases, with 8 bases of the junction left unmatched. Here the CDR3 reads CASSEWAGGDPDTQYF. DNA for the CDR3: TGTGCCAGCAGTGAATGGGCAGGGGGCGATCCAGATACGCAGTATTTT. The full variable domain, with the rest looked up from reference TRBV2 and TRBJ2-3, is EPEVTQTPSHQVTQMGQEVILRCVPISNHLYFYWYRQILGQKVEFLVSFYNNEISEKSEIFDDQFSVERPDGSNFTLKIRSTKLEDSAMYFCASSEWAGGDPDTQYFGPGTRLTVL.

This CDR3 reads CASSRRQEHYGYTF. The CDR3 DNA follows: TGTGCCAGCAGCCGAAGACAGGAACACTATGGCTACACCTTC. This chain links TRBV3-1 (or the pseudogene TRBV3-2) with TRBJ1-2, with D possibly matching TRBD1 (6 bases). Looked up from germline, CDR1 is LGHDT and CDR2 is YNNKEL (reference sequence). V lost 4 bases and J lost 3, with 12 bases in between. CDR3 length: 14 amino acids.

J is TRBJ1-2 and V is TRBV19; a weak D match, TRBD1 (6 bases). CDR1 is LNHDA and CDR2 is SQIVND in the germline V gene (reference sequence). The CDR3 length is 14 residues. V was clipped by 5 bases and J by 6 bases, with 16 bases between them. CDR3 amino acids: CASSAAQGRNGYTF. The CDR3 DNA follows: TGTGCCAGTAGTGCAGCACAGGGTAGAAATGGCTACACCTTC.

This clone was detected only a few times. The rearrangement uses TRBV25-1 and TRBJ1-4; 9 positions match TRBD1. Germline lookup yields CDR1 MGHDK and CDR2 SYGVNS. Trimming removed 3 bases from V and 6 bases from J; junction bases left unmatched: 5. This CDR3 is built from 15 residues. CDR3 sequence reads: CASSELQGAHEKLFF. The CDR3 DNA sequence: TGTGCCAGCAGTGAGTTACAGGGGGCCCATGAAAAACTGTTTTTT.

This sequence joins TRBV4-1 and TRBJ2-3, with D perhaps matching TRBD1 (6 bases). Per germline, CDR1 MGHRA and CDR2 YSYEKL. V gave up 3 bases and J gave up 4 bases, with 8 bases separating them. The CDR3 runs to 13 residues. The chain's CDR3 is CASSQDSADTQYF. CDR3 DNA: TGCGCCAGCAGCCAGGACAGCGCAGATACGCAGTATTTT.

CDR3 nucleotide sequence: TGTGCCAGTAAATTTGGGGTCTCTGACAGGGGAGTTCAGCCCCAGCATTTT. It is translated as CASKFGVSDRGVQPQHF. This chain links TRBV19 with TRBJ1-5, with TRBD1 matching 8 bases. Germline values: CDR1 LNHDA, CDR2 SQIVND (reference sequence). CDR3 length equals 17 residues. V shed 7 bases and J 6 bases; nucleotides not matched to a gene: 17.

This clone was found a few times. The rearrangement links TRBV5-1 to TRBJ1-2; 8 bases map to TRBD1. CDR3 size: 13 residues. The germline V gene has CDR1 SGHRS and CDR2 YFSETQ. Trimming removed 3 bases from V and 4 bases from J; junction bases left unmatched: 2. The CDR3 protein is CASSSDRVYGYTF. In DNA, the CDR3 is TGCGCCAGCAGCTCGGACAGGGTCTATGGCTACACCTTC.

This clone was seen only once. The V gene is TRBV19, the J gene TRBJ1-5; a possible D gene is TRBD1 (5 bases). CDR1 is LNHDA, CDR2 SQIVND, per germline (reference sequence). V shed 3 bases and J shed 1 base, with 10 bases lying between them. The CDR3 covers 15 residues. CDR3 sequence (DNA): TGTGCCAGTAGTATTTGGGGGGGAAGCAATCAGCCCCAGCATTTT. Protein sequence: CASSIWGGSNQPQHF. Filled out from reference TRBV19 and TRBJ1-5, the complete variable domain reads DGGITQSPKYLFRKEGQNVTLSCEQNLNHDAMYWYRQDPGQGLRLIYYSQIVNDFQKGDIAEGYSVSREKKESFPLTVTSAQKNPTAFYLCASSIWGGSNQPQHFGDGTRLSIL.

The chain combines TRBV30 with TRBJ2-7, with 7 bases matching TRBD1. This CDR3 has 17 amino acids. V trimming: 0 bases; J trimming: 2 bases; junction bases outside the gene matches: 13. Germline V gives CDR1 GTSNPN, CDR2 SVGIG (reference sequence). CDR3 bases: TGTGCCTGGAGTGTACAGGGGTCCAGGACGGGCCCCTACGAGCAGTACTTC. Its translation: CAWSVQGSRTGPYEQYF.

The chain has TRBV5-4 and TRBJ2-7; the D gene is possibly TRBD1 (6 bases). V was cut by 4 bases and J by 4 bases, with 12 bases left in between. Germline loops: CDR1 SGHNT, CDR2 YYREEE (reference sequence). This CDR3 spans 13 amino acids. The CDR3 coding sequence is TGTGCCAGCAGCGACAGGCGAGATTACGAGCAGTACTTC. Its translation is CASSDRRDYEQYF.